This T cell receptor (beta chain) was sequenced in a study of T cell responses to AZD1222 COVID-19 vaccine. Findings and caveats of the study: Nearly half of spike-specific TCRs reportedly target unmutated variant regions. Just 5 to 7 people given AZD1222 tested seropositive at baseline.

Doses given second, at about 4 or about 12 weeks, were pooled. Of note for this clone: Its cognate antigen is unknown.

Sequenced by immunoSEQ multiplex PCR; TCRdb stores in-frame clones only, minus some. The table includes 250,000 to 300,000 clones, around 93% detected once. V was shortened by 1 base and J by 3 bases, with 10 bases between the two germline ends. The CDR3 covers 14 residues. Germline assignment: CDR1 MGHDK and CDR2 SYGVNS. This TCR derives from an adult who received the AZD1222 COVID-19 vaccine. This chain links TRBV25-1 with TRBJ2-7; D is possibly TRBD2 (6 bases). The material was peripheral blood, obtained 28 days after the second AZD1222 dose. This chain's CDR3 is CASSEFGGDYEQYF. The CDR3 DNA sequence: TGTGCCAGCAGTGAATTCGGCGGGGACTACGAGCAGTACTTC.